Given below is one TCR beta chain in context. Its antigen is unidentified. The data belong to a study of shared clonotypes between healthy human individuals. Background on the study: CD4 naive and CD4 memory each took three plates per donor, while CD8 naive took two and CD8 memory one. General study findings and limits: Against clonotypes common to all four donors, non-shared ones had lower generation probabilities.

Method: immunoSEQ multiplex PCR; TCRdb's copy keeps in-frame clones and lacks some. In the table there are roughly 1 million clones, 65% to 80% of which are singletons. Specimen: memory CD4+ T cells sorted from blood. Subset indicated: CD45RA-negative fraction. This TCR was sampled from a man aged 18 to 29 in good health.

For the CDR3, the DNA is TGTGCCAGCAGCTCCGGGACAGGGGGCAATTGGGAGACCCAGTACTTC. Its translation: CASSSGTGGNWETQYF. The chain links TRBV5-4 to TRBJ2-5; 12 bases agree with TRBD1. Unmatched junction bases numbered 8, after V lost 3 bases and J lost 5 bases. The germline CDR1 and CDR2 sequences are SGHNT and YYREEE (reference sequence). The CDR3 sequence is 16 residues long.